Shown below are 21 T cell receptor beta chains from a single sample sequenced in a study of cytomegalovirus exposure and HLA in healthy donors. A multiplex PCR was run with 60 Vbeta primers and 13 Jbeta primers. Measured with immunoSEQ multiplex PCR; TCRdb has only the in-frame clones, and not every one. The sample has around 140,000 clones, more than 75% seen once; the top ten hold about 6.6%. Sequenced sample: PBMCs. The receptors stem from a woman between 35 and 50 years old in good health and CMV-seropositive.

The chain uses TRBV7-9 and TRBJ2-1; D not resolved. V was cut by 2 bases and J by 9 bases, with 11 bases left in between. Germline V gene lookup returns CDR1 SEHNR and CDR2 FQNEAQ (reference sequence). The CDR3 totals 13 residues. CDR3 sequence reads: CASSLSQISEQFF. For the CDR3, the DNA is TGTGCCAGCAGCTTATCCCAAATTAGTGAGCAGTTCTTC. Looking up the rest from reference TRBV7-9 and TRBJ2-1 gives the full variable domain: DTGVSQNPRHKITKRGQNVTFRCDPISEHNRLYWYRQTLGQGPEFLTYFQNEAQLEKSRLLSDRFSAERPKGSFSTLEIQRTEQGDSAMYLCASSLSQISEQFFGPGTRLTVL.

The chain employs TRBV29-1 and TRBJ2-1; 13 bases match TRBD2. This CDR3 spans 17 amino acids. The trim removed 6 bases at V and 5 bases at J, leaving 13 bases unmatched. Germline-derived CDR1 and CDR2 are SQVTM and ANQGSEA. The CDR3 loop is CSVVLAGGRHYDNEQFF. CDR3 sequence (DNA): TGCAGCGTCGTACTAGCGGGAGGGCGTCACTACGACAATGAGCAGTTCTTC.

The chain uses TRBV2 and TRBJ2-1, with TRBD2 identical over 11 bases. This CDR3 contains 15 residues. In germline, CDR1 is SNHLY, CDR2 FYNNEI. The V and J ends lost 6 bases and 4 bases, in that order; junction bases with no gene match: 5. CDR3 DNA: TGTGCCAGCAGGCGACTAGCGGGGCGATACAATGAGCAGTTCTTC. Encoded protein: CASRRLAGRYNEQFF.

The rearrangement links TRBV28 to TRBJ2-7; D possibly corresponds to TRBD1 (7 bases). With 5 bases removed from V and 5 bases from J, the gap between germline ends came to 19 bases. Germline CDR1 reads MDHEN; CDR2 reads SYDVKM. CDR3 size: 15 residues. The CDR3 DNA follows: TGTGCCAGCAGTCTCCCTGGAGGGGGCGCGAACGAGCAGTACTTC. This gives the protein CASSLPGGGANEQYF.

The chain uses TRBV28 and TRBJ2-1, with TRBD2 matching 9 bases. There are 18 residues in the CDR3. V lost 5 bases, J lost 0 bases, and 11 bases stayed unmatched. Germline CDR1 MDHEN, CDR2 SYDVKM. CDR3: CASSGTSPGWGSYNEQFF. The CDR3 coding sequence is TGTGCCAGCAGTGGGACTAGCCCTGGTTGGGGCTCCTACAATGAGCAGTTCTTC.

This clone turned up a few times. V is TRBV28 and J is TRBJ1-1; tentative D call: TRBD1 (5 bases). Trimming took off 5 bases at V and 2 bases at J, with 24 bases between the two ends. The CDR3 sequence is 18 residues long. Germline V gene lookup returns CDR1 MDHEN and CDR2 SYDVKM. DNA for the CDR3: TGTGCCAGCAGTCAACCCCCGAGACTCGGGGGGATTAACACTGAAGCTTTCTTT. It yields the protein CASSQPPRLGGINTEAFF.

CDR3 coding DNA: TGTGCCAGCAGTGAACGGGGGGTGGGAGGGTCGTACTTC. This translates into CASSERGVGGSYF. The V and J genes are TRBV6-1 and TRBJ2-7, with TRBD2 identical over 7 bases. The length of the CDR3 is 13 residues. The V and J ends lost 2 bases and 12 bases, in that order; junction bases with no gene match: 10. Germline assignment: CDR1 MNHNS and CDR2 SASEGT.

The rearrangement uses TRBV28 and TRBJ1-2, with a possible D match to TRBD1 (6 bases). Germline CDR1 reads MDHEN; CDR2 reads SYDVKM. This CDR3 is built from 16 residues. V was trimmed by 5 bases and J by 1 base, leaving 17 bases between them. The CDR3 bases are TGTGCCAGCAGTACCAACAGGGTAGACATTAACTATGGCTACACCTTC. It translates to CASSTNRVDINYGYTF.

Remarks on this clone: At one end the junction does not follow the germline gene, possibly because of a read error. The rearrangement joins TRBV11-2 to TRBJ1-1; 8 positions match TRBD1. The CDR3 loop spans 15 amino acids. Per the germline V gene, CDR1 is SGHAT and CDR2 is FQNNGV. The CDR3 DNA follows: TGTGCCGGCAGCCCCCTAGGGACAGGGAACACTGAAGCTTTCTTT. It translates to CAGSPLGTGNTEAFF.

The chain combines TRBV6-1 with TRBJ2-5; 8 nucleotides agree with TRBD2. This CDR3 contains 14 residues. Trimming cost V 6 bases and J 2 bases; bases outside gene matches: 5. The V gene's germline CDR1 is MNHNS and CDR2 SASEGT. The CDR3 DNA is TGTGCCAGCAGGGGGGGCGGGGGGCAAGAGACCCAGTACTTC. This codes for CASRGGGGQETQYF.

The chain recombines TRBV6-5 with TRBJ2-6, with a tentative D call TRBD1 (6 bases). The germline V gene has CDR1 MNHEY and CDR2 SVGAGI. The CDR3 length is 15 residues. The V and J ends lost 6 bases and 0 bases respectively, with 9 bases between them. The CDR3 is CASRAGVSGANVLTF. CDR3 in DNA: TGTGCCAGCAGGGCAGGGGTCTCTGGGGCCAACGTCCTGACTTTC.

CDR3 nucleotides: TGTGCCAGCAGCTTAGGGCCCAACTACGAGCAGTACTTC. It yields the protein CASSLGPNYEQYF. V and J are TRBV7-2 and TRBJ2-7; D not certain. The CDR3 is 13 amino acids. The germline V gene encodes CDR1 SGHTA and CDR2 FQGNSA. Trimming took off 1 base at V and 3 bases at J, with 7 bases between the two ends.

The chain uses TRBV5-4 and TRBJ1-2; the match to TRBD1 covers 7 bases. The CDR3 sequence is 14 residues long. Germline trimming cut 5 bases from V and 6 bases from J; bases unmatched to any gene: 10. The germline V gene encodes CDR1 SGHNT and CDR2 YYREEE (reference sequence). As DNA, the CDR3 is TGTGCCAGCAGTTCCGACAGGGCCTGGAATGGCTACACCTTC. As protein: CASSSDRAWNGYTF.

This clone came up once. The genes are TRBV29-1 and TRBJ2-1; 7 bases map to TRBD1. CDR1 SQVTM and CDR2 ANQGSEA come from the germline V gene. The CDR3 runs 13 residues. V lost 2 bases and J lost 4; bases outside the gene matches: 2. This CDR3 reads CSVEMGQYNEQFF. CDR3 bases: TGCAGCGTTGAAATGGGACAGTACAATGAGCAGTTCTTC.

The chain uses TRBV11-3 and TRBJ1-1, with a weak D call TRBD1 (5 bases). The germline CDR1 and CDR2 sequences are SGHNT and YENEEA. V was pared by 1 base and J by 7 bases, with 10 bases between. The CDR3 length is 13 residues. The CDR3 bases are TGTGCCAGCAGCTTAGCAGGGTTGCTTGAAGCTTTCTTT. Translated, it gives CASSLAGLLEAFF.

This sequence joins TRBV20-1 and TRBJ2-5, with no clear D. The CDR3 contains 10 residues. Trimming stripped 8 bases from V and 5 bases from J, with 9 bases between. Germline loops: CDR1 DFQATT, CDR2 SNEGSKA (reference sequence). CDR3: CSLVTETQYF. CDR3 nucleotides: TGCAGTTTAGTTACGGAGACCCAGTACTTC.

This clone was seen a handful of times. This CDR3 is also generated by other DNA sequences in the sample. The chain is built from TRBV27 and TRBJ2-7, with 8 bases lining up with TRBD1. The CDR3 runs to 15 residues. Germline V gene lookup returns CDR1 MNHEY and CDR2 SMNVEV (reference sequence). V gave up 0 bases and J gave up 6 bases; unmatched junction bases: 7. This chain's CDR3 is CASSLSEGQVSEQYF. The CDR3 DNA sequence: TGTGCCAGCAGTTTATCAGAGGGACAGGTCTCCGAGCAGTACTTC.

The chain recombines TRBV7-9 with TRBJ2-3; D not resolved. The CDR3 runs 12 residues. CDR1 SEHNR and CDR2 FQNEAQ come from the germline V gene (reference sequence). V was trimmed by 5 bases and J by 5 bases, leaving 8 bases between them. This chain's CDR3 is CASSPVRDTQYF. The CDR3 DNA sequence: TGTGCCAGCAGCCCGGTACGAGATACGCAGTATTTT. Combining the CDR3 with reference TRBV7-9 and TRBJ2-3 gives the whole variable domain DTGVSQNPRHKITKRGQNVTFRCDPISEHNRLYWYRQTLGQGPEFLTYFQNEAQLEKSRLLSDRFSAERPKGSFSTLEIQRTEQGDSAMYLCASSPVRDTQYFGPGTRLTVL.

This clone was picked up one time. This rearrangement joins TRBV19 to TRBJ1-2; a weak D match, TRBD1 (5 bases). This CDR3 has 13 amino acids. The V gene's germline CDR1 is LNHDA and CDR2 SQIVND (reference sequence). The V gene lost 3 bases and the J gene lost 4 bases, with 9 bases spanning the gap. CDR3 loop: CASSMGGTYGYTF. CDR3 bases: TGTGCCAGTAGTATGGGGGGAACCTATGGCTACACCTTC.

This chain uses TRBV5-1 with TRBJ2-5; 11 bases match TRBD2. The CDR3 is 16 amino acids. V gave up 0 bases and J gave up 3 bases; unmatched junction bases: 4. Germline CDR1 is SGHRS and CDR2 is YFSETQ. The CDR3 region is CASSLGGLAAKETQYF. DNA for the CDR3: TGCGCCAGCAGCTTGGGGGGACTAGCGGCAAAAGAGACCCAGTACTTC.

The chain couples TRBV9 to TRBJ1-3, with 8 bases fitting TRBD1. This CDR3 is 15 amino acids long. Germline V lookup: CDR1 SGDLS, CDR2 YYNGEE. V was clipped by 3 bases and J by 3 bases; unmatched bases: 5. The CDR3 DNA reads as TGTGCCAGCAGCGCAACAGGGGGGGATGGAAACACCATATATTTT. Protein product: CASSATGGDGNTIYF.